This TCR beta chain was documented in a study of blood T cell repertoires in COVID-19. As for the study in general: Spain, Italy and the United States supplied samples that represented acute and convalescent COVID-19.

This clone was picked up many times. V lost 6 bases, J lost 3 bases, and 4 bases stayed unmatched. Germline CDR1 and CDR2: MNHEY and SVGAGI. CDR3 length: 13 amino acids. Per the original methods: Reference gene primer amplification yielded estimated nucleated cell counts. Measured with immunoSEQ multiplex PCR; TCRdb has only the in-frame clones, and not every one. That table gives V, J and clone size, and the DNA gave D and trimming. The sample gives approximately 59,000 clones, roughly 81% of which show up once; 15% to 19% is in the top ten. The receptor was isolated from a man older than 75 with acute or convalescent COVID-19. The chain is built from TRBV6-5 and TRBJ2-7; 8 nucleotides align to TRBD2. Material: peripheral blood. The CDR3 protein is CASSRSGIYEQYF. In DNA, the CDR3 is TGTGCCAGCAGCCGTAGCGGGATCTACGAGCAGTACTTC.